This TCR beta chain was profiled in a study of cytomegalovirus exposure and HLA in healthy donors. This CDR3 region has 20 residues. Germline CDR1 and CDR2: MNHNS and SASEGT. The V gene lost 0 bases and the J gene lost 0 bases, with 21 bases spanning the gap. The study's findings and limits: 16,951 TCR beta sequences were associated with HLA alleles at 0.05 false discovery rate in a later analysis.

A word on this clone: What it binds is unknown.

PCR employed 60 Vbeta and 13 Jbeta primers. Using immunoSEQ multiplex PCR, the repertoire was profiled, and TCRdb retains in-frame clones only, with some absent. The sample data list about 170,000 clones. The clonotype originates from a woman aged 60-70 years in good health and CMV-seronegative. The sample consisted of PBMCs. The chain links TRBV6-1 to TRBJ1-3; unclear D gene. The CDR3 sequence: CASSEAGSSYSVRSGNTIYF. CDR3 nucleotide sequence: TGTGCCAGCAGTGAAGCTGGGAGCAGCTACTCGGTCCGCTCTGGAAACACCATATATTTT.